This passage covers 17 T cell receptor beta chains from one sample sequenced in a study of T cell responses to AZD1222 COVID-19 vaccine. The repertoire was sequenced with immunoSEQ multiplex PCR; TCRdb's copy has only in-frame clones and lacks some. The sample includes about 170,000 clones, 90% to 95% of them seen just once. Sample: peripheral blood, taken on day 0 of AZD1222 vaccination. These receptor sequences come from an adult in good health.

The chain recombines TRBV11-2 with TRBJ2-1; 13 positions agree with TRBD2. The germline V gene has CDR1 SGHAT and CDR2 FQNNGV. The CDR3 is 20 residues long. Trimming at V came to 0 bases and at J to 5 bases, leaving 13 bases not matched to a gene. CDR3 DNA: TGTGCCAGCAGCTTAGACCCGTTCGGGGGGGGACTAGCGGGACACAATGAGCAGTTCTTC. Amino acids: CASSLDPFGGGLAGHNEQFF.

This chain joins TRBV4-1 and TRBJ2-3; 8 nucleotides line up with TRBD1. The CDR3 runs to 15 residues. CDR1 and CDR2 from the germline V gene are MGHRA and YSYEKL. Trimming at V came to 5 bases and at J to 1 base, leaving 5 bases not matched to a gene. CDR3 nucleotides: TGCGCCAGCAGCGCGCAGGGGGCTGGCACAGATACGCAGTATTTT. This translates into CASSAQGAGTDTQYF.

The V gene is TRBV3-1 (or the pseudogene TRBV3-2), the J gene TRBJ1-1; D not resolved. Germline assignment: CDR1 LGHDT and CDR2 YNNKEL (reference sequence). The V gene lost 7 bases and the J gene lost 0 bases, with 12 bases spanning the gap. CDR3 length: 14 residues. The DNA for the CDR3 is TGTGCCAGCAAGCCCTCCGGGCTGAACACTGAAGCTTTCTTT. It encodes CASKPSGLNTEAFF.

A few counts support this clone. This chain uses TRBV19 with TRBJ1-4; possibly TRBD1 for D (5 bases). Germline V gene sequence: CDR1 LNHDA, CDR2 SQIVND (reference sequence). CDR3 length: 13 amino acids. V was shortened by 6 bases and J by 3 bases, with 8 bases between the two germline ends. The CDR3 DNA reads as TGTGCCAGTAGGGGGCCACCTAATGAAAAACTGTTTTTT. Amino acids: CASRGPPNEKLFF.

The CDR3 DNA reads as TGTGCCAGCAGCTTCGGGACAGGTACGAACACTGAAGCTTTCTTT. It codes for CASSFGTGTNTEAFF. The genes are TRBV7-9 and TRBJ1-1, with TRBD1 identical over 8 bases. Germline V lookup: CDR1 SEHNR, CDR2 FQNEAQ (reference sequence). CDR3 length equals 15 residues. With V trimmed by 3 bases and J by 1 base, 4 bases remained unmatched.

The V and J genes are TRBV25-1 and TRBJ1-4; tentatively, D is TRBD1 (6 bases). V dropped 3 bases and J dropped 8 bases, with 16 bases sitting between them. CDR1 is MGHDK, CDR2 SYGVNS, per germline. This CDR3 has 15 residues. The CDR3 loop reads CASSDHLRGGEKLFF. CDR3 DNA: TGTGCCAGCAGTGACCACCTCCGGGGGGGCGAAAAACTGTTTTTT.

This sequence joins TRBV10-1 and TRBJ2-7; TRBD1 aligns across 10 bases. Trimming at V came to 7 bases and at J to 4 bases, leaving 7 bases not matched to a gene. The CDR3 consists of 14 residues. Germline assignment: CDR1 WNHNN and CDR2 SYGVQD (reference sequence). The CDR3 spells CASTPDRGSYEQYF. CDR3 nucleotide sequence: TGCGCCAGCACCCCGGACAGGGGGTCTTACGAGCAGTACTTC.

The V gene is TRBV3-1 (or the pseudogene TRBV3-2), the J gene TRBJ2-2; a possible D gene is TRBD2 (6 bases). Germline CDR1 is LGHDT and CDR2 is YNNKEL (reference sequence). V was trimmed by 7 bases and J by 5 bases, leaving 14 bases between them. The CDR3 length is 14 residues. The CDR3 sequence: CASTLQRVTGELFF. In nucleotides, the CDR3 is TGTGCCAGCACCCTGCAGCGGGTAACCGGGGAGCTGTTTTTT.

CDR3 nucleotide sequence: TGTGCCAGCAGCTTGATGGCCACTGAAGCTTTCTTT. As protein: CASSLMATEAFF. The chain has TRBV5-6 and TRBJ1-1, with unresolved D. V was cut by 1 base and J by 4 bases, with 5 bases left in between. The germline V gene has CDR1 SGHDT and CDR2 YYEEEE. CDR3 length equals 12 residues.

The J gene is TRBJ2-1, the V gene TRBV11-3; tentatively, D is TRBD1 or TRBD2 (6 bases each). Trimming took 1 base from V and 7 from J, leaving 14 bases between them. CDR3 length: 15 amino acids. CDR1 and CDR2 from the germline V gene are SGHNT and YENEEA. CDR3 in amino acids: CASSLGWGAHNEQFF. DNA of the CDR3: TGTGCCAGCAGCTTAGGTTGGGGGGCACATAATGAGCAGTTCTTC.

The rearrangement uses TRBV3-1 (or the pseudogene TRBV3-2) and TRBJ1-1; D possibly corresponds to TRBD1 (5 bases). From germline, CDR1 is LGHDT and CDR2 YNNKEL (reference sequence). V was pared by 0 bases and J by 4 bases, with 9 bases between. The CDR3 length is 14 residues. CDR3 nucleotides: TGTGCCAGCAGCCAAGATCGGAGGGGCACTGAAGCTTTCTTT. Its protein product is CASSQDRRGTEAFF.

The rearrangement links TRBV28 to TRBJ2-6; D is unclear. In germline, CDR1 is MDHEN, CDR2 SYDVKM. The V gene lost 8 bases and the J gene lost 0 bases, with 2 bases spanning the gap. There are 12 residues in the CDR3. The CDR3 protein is CASYSGANVLTF. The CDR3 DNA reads TGTGCCAGCTACTCTGGGGCCAACGTCCTGACTTTC.

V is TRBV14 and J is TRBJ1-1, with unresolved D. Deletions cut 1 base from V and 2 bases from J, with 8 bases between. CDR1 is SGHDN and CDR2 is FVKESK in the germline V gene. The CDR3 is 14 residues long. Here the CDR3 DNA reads TGTGCCAGCAGCCAAGTGCGGGGTAACACTGAAGCTTTCTTT. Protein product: CASSQVRGNTEAFF.

The CDR3 DNA is TGCAGTGCTAGTTGGGGTAGGGGAAGGACTGAAGCTTTCTTT. As protein: CSASWGRGRTEAFF. The V gene is TRBV20-1, the J gene TRBJ1-1; possibly TRBD1 for D (5 bases). V lost 3 bases and J lost 5, with 16 bases in between. The length of the CDR3 is 14 residues. Germline V gene lookup returns CDR1 DFQATT and CDR2 SNEGSKA (reference sequence).

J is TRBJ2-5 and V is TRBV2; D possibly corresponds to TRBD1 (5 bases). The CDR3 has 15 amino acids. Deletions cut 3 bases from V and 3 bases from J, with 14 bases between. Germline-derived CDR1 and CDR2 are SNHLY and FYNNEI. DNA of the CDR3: TGTGCCAGCAGTGACTGGCAGGGCAGCGAAGAGACCCAGTACTTC. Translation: CASSDWQGSEETQYF. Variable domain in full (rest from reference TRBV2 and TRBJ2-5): EPEVTQTPSHQVTQMGQEVILRCVPISNHLYFYWYRQILGQKVEFLVSFYNNEISEKSEIFDDQFSVERPDGSNFTLKIRSTKLEDSAMYFCASSDWQGSEETQYFGPGTRLLVL.

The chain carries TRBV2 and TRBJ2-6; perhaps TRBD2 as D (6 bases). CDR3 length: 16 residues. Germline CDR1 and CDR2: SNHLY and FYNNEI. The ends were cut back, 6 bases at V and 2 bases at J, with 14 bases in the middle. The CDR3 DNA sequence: TGTGCCAGCAGCTCAATGGGGGGTACTGGGGCCAACGTCCTGACTTTC. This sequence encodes CASSSMGGTGANVLTF. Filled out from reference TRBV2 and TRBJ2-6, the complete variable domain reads EPEVTQTPSHQVTQMGQEVILRCVPISNHLYFYWYRQILGQKVEFLVSFYNNEISEKSEIFDDQFSVERPDGSNFTLKIRSTKLEDSAMYFCASSSMGGTGANVLTFGAGSRLTVL.

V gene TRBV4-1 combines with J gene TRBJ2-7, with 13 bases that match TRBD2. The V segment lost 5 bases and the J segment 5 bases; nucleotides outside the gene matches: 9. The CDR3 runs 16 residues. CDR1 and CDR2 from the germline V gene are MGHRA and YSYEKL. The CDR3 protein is CASSGRTSGSGHEQYF. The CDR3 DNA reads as TGCGCCAGCAGCGGACGGACTAGCGGGAGCGGGCACGAGCAGTACTTC.